What follows are 14 T cell receptor beta chains derived from one specimen sequenced in a study of identical twins. TCRdb re-analysed the 5' RACE reads in MiXCR, keeping a single row per CDR3 protein. There are 1.5 million to 2 million distinct CDR3 sequences in the sample; around a third occur only once, and 0.25% to 0.3% lies in the top ten. Sequencing was performed on cord blood. The receptors were gathered from a newborn girl in good health.

This clonotype was counted only a few times. The chain couples TRBV4-1 to TRBJ1-2; D possibly corresponds to TRBD1 (5 bases). Germline V lookup: CDR1 MGHRA, CDR2 YSYEKL. CDR3 length: 14 amino acids. Trimming removed 2 bases at V and 3 bases at J, with 10 bases between. CDR3 residues: CASSQPGTHYGYTF. In DNA, the CDR3 is TGCGCCAGCAGCCAACCCGGGACGCACTATGGCTACACCTTC.

The V gene is TRBV3-1, the J gene TRBJ1-2; the D is unclear. Germline-derived CDR1 and CDR2 are LGHDT and YNNKEL (reference sequence). This CDR3 spans 14 amino acids. Trimming took off 0 bases at V and 7 bases at J, with 12 bases between the two ends. CDR3 protein: CASSQEPGGFGYTF. The CDR3 coding sequence is TGTGCCAGCAGCCAAGAGCCAGGTGGATTTGGCTACACCTTC.

This clonotype has just a few counts. The CDR3 sequence is CSARDGGERTDTQYF. The CDR3 coding sequence is TGCAGTGCTAGAGATGGCGGGGAGAGGACAGATACGCAGTATTTT. The rearrangement links TRBV20-1 to TRBJ2-3, with a weak D call TRBD2 (6 bases). The length of the CDR3 is 15 residues. V was shortened by 0 bases and J by 3 bases, with 13 bases between the two germline ends. CDR1 and CDR2 from the germline V gene are DFQATT and SNEGSKA (reference sequence).

This clonotype was seen only once. The V and J genes are TRBV28 and TRBJ2-1, with TRBD1 matching 9 bases. Germline-derived CDR1 and CDR2 are MDHEN and SYDVKM. This CDR3 is built from 16 residues. The ends lost 4 bases at V and 2 bases at J; junction bases unmatched: 6. CDR3 DNA: TGTGCCAGCAGTTCCACCACAGGGGGCCCCTACAATGAGCAGTTCTTC. Protein product: CASSSTTGGPYNEQFF.

The rearrangement links TRBV27 to TRBJ2-7; possible D gene TRBD2, 6 bases. This CDR3 comprises 11 residues. Germline V gene sequence: CDR1 MNHEY, CDR2 SMNVEV (reference sequence). V dropped 10 bases and J dropped 2 bases, with 9 bases sitting between them. The DNA for the CDR3 is TGTGCCAAGGAGGGTACCTACGAGCAGTACTTC. Translation: CAKEGTYEQYF.

This clonotype was detected a few times. The genes are TRBV7-2 and TRBJ2-3, with D perhaps matching TRBD2 (6 bases). V was shortened by 2 bases and J by 1 base, with 13 bases between the two germline ends. The CDR3 is 16 residues long. Germline values: CDR1 SGHTA, CDR2 FQGNSA. The CDR3 DNA reads as TGTGCCAGCAGCTTACTTAGCGGCCCTGGCACAGATACGCAGTATTTT. It yields the protein CASSLLSGPGTDTQYF.

The J gene is TRBJ2-7, the V gene TRBV5-1; 7 bases fit TRBD1. This CDR3 is built from 15 residues. The V gene end was trimmed by 3 bases and the J gene end by 7 bases; junction bases not matched to a gene: 13. From germline, CDR1 is SGHRS and CDR2 YFSETQ. The CDR3 sequence: CASSSIQGLWKEQYF. The CDR3 DNA reads TGCGCCAGCAGCTCAATACAGGGGCTTTGGAAAGAGCAGTACTTC.

There are a few counts of this clonotype. This chain uses TRBV20-1 with TRBJ2-1, with a tentative D call TRBD1 (6 bases). With 7 bases removed from V and 6 bases from J, the gap between germline ends came to 16 bases. This CDR3 has 13 residues. Per germline, CDR1 DFQATT and CDR2 SNEGSKA (reference sequence). The CDR3 is CSGGTYRANEQFF. The CDR3 DNA follows: TGCAGTGGGGGGACGTACAGGGCCAATGAGCAGTTCTTC.

The chain combines TRBV4-1 with TRBJ2-2; 10 nucleotides line up with TRBD2. CDR1 and CDR2 from the germline V gene are MGHRA and YSYEKL. V shed 2 bases and J 1 base; nucleotides not matched to a gene: 4. This CDR3 is 17 amino acids long. The CDR3 bases are TGCGCCAGCAGCCAAACCCGACTAGCGGGGAACACCGGGGAGCTGTTTTTT. Its translation is CASSQTRLAGNTGELFF.

The rearrangement links TRBV10-3 to TRBJ1-1, with D possibly matching TRBD1 (6 bases). The CDR3 is 15 amino acids. CDR1 and CDR2 (germline): ENHRY, SYGVKD. Trimming removed 0 bases from V and 3 bases from J, with 11 bases in between. The CDR3 region is CAISESGQPYTEAFF. The CDR3 DNA sequence: TGTGCCATCAGTGAGTCCGGACAGCCATACACTGAAGCTTTCTTT.

The genes are TRBV2 and TRBJ2-3, with 9 bases that match TRBD2. The germline V gene has CDR1 SNHLY and CDR2 FYNNEI. The trim removed 6 bases at V and 0 bases at J, leaving 19 bases unmatched. The CDR3 is 20 amino acids. Here the CDR3 DNA reads TGTGCCAGCAGATCGAAGTGGGTGCTAGCGGGGAACCCTAGCACAGATACGCAGTATTTT. This encodes CASRSKWVLAGNPSTDTQYF.

V and J are TRBV24-1 and TRBJ1-1; 7 nucleotides align to TRBD1. The V gene's germline CDR1 is KGHDR and CDR2 SFDVKD. V lost 3 bases and J lost 7; bases outside the gene matches: 4. The CDR3 has 13 amino acids. This CDR3 is CATSDLDRDEAFF. In DNA, the CDR3 is TGTGCCACCAGTGATCTCGACAGGGATGAAGCTTTCTTT.

V is TRBV7-2 and J is TRBJ2-1; the D call may be TRBD1 or TRBD2 (6 bases each). The DNA end is more similar to TRBJ2-7, so the J call may be wrong. CDR3 length: 15 residues. Germline CDR1 reads SGHTA; CDR2 reads FQGNSA. The CDR3 nucleotides are TGTGCCAGCAGCTCAATGGGGGGCCGGTACAATGAGCAGTACTTC. Its translation: CASSSMGGRYNEQYF.

This clonotype was counted only a few times. The V gene is TRBV2, the J gene TRBJ1-2, with 8 bases fitting TRBD1. Germline CDR1 SNHLY, CDR2 FYNNEI. J gave up 5 bases and V 2 bases, and 4 bases lay outside the gene matches. This CDR3 is built from 14 residues. The CDR3 DNA reads TGTGCCAGCAGTGAACAGGGGGCTTGGTATGGCTACACCTTC. It yields the protein CASSEQGAWYGYTF.